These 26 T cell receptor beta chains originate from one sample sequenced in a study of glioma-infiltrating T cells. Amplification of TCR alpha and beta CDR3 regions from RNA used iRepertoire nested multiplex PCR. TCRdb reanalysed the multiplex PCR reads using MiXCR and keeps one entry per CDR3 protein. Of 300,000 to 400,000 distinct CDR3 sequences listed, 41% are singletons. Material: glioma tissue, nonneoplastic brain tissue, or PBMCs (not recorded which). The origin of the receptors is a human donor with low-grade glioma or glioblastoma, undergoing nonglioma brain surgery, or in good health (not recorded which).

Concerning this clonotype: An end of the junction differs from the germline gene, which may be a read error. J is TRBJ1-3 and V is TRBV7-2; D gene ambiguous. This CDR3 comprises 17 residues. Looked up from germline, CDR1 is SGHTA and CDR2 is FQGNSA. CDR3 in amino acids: CARSLELAAFSGNTIYF. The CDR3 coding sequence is TGTGCCAGAAGCTTAGAGTTAGCAGCTTTCTCTGGGAACACCATATATTTT.

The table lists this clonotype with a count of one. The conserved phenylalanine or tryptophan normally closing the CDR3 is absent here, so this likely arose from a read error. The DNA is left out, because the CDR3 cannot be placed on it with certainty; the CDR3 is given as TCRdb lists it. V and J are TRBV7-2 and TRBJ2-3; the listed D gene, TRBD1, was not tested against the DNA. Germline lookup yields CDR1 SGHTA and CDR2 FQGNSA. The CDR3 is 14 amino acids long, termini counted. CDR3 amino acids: CASSPGPFGETQYY.

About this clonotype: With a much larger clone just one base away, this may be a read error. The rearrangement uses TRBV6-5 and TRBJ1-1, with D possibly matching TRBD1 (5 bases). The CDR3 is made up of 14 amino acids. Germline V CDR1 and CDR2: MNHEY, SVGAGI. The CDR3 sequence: CASSYWGDNTEALF. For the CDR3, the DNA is TGTGCCAGCAGTTACTGGGGCGATAACACTGAAGCTCTCTTT.

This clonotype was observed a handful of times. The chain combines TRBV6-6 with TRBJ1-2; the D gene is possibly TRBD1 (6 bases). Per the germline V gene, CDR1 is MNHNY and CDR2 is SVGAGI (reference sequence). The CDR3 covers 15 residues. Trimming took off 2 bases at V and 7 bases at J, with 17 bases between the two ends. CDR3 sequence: CASSYGRTGKAGYTF. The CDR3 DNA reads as TGTGCCAGCAGTTACGGTCGTACAGGGAAAGCTGGCTACACCTTC.

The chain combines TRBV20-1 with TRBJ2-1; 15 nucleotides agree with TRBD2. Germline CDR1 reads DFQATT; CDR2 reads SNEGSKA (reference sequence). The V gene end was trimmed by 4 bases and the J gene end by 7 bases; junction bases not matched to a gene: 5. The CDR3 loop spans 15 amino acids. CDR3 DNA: TGCAGTGCTATGTCCGGACTAGCGGGAGGGAATGAGCAGTTCTTC. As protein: CSAMSGLAGGNEQFF.

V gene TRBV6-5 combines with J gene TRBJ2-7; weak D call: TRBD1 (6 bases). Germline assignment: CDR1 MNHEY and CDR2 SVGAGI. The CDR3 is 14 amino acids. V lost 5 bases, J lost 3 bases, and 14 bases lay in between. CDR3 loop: CASSVQGRDYEQYF. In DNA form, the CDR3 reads TGTGCCAGCAGTGTACAGGGACGTGACTACGAGCAGTACTTC.

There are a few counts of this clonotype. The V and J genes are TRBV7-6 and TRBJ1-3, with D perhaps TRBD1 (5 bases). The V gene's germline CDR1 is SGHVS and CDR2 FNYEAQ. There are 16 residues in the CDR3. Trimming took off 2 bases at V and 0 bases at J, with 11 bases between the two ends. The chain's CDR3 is CASSLKRGDSGNTIYF. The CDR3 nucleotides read TGTGCCAGCAGCTTAAAGAGGGGCGACTCTGGAAACACCATATATTTT.

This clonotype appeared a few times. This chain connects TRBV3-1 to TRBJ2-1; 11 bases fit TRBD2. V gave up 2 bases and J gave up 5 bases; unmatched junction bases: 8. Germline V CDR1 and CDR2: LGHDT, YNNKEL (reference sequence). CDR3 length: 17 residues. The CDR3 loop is CASSQPGGLAADNEQFF. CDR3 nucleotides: TGTGCCAGCAGCCAACCGGGGGGACTAGCGGCTGACAATGAGCAGTTCTTC.

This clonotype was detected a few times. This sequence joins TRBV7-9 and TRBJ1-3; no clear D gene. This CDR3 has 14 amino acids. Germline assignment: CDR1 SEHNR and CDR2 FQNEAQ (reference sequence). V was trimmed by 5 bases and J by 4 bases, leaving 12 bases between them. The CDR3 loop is CASSRLNFGNTIYF. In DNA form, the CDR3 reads TGTGCCAGCAGCCGCCTGAACTTCGGAAACACCATATATTTT.

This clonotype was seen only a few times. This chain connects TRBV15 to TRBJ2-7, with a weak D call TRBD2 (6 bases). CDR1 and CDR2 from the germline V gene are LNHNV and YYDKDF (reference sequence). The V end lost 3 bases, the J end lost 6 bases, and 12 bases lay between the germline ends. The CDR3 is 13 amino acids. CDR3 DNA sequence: TGTGCCACCAGCAGGATAGCCGGGGGCGAGCAGTACTTC. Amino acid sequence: CATSRIAGGEQYF.

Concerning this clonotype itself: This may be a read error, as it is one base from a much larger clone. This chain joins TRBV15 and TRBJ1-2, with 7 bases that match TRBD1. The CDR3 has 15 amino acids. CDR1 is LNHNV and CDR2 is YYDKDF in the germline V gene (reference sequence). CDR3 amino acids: CATSDGTDRGVGYAF. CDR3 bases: TGTGCCACCAGCGACGGGACAGATAGAGGGGTTGGCTACGCCTTC.

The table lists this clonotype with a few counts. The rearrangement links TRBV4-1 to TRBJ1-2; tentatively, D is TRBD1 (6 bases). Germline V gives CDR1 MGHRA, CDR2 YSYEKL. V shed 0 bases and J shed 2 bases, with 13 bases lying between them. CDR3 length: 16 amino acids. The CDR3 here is CASSQDGGAGNYGYTF. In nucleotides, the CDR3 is TGCGCCAGCAGCCAAGATGGGGGGGCGGGGAACTATGGCTACACCTTC.

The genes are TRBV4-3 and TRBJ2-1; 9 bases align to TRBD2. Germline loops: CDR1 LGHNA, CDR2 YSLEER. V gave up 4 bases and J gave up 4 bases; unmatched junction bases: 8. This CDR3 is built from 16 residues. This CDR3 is CASSPPSGEIYNEQFF. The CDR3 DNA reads TGCGCCAGCAGCCCACCTAGCGGGGAGATATACAATGAGCAGTTCTTC.

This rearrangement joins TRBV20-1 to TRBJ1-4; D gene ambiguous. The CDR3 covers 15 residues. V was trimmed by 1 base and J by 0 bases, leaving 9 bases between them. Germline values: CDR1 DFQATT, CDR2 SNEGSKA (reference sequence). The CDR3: CSARGALPTNEKLFF. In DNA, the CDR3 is TGCAGTGCTAGAGGGGCGCTCCCAACTAATGAAAAACTGTTTTTT.

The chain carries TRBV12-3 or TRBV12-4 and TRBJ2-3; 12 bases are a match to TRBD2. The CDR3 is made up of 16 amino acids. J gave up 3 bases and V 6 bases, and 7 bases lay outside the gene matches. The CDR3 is CASSKTSGSPTDTQYF. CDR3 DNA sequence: TGTGCCAGCAGCAAGACTAGCGGGAGCCCAACAGATACGCAGTATTTT.

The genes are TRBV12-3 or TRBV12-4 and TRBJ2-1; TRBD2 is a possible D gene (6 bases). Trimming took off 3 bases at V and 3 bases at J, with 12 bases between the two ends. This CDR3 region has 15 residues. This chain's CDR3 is CASSFKWRDYNEQFF. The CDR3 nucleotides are TGTGCCAGCAGTTTTAAGTGGCGGGACTACAATGAGCAGTTCTTC.

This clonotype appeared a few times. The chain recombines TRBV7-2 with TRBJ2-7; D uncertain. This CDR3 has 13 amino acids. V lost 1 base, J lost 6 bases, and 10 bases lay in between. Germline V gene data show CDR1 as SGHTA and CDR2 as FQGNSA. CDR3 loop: CASSLVGGREQYF. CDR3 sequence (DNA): TGTGCCAGCAGCTTAGTTGGCGGCCGCGAGCAGTACTTC.

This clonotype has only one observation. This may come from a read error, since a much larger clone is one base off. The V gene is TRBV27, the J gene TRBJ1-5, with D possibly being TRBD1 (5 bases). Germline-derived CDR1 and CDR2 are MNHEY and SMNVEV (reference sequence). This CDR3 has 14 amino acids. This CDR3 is CASSYPGLDQPRHF. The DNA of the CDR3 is TGTGCCAGCAGCTACCCAGGGTTGGATCAGCCCCGGCATTTT.

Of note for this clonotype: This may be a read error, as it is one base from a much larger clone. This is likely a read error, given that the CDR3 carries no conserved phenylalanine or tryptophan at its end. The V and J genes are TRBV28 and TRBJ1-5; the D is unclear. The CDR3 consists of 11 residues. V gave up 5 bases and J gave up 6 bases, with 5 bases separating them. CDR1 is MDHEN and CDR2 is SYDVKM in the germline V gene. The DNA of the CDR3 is TGTGCCAGCAGTCCCGGTCAGCCCCAGCATTCT. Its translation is CASSPGQPQHS.

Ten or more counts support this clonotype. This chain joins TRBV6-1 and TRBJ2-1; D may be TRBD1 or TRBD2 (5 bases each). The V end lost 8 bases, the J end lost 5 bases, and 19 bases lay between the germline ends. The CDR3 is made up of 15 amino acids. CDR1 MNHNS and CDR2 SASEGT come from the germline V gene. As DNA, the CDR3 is TGTGCCAGCGGGGGTGCTGTAGTTGTCGACAATGAGCAGTTCTTC. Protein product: CASGGAVVVDNEQFF.

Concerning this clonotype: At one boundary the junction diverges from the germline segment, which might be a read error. CDR3 sequence: CASSLLRYSYAF. For the CDR3, the DNA is TGTGCCAGCAGTCTATTGCGGTATAGCTACGCCTTC. V gene TRBV28 combines with J gene TRBJ1-2; D remains ambiguous. In germline, CDR1 is MDHEN, CDR2 SYDVKM. This CDR3 is built from 12 residues.

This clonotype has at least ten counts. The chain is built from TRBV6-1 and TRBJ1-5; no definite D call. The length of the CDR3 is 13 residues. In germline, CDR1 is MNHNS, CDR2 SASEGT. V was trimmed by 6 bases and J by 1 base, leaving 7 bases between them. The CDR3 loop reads CASRVRSNQPQHF. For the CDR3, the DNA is TGTGCCAGCAGGGTTCGAAGCAATCAGCCCCAGCATTTT.

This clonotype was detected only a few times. In nucleotides, the CDR3 is TGTGCCACCAGTGATAGCACAGGGGTTTACGGCTATGGCTACACCTTC. This codes for CATSDSTGVYGYGYTF. J is TRBJ1-2 and V is TRBV24-1; TRBD1 matches at 7 bases. V shed 3 bases, J shed 4 bases, and the junction held 10 bases outside the gene matches. The CDR3 is 16 amino acids. Germline assignment: CDR1 KGHDR and CDR2 SFDVKD.

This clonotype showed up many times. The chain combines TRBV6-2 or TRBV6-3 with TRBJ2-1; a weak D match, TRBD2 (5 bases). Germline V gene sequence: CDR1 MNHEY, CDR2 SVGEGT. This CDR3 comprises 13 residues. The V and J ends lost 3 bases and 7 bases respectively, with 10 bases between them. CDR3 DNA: TGTGCCAGCAGTTATGGACGGGGAAATGAGCAGTTCTTC. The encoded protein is CASSYGRGNEQFF.

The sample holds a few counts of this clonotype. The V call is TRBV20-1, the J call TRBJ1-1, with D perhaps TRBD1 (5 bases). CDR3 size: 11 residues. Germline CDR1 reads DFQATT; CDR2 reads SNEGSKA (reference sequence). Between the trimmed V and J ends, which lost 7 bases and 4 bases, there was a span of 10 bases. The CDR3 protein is CSVGGATEAFF. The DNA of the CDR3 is TGCAGTGTCGGGGGTGCCACTGAAGCTTTCTTT.

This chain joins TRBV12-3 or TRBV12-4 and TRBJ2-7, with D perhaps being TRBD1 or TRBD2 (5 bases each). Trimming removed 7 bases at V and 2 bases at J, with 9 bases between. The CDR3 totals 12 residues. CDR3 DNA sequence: TGTGCCAGCACCTGGGGGACCTACGAGCAGTACTTC. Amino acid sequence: CASTWGTYEQYF.